The 10 T cell receptor beta chains listed next were all sequenced from one sample in a study of OX40 agonist ivuxolimab in advanced cancers. Some clones are missing from TCRdb's copy, which holds only in-frame ones; the method was immunoSEQ multiplex PCR. The sample consists of approximately 60,000 clones, 85% to 95% of them appearing once. Sequencing used CD4+ or CD8+ T cells sorted from blood, obtained in a trial of the OX40 agonist ivuxolimab. Every receptor here comes from an adult with an advanced solid tumor such as melanoma, head and neck, liver or kidney cancer.

Written as DNA, the CDR3 is TGTGCCAGTAGTATAGCAACAGGGGATGTCTACGAGCAGTACTTC. Protein: CASSIATGDVYEQYF. This chain links TRBV19 with TRBJ2-7; 7 nucleotides match TRBD1. Germline V gene sequence: CDR1 LNHDA, CDR2 SQIVND (reference sequence). Losses at the gene ends were 1 base for V and 3 bases for J; bases not matched to a gene: 6. CDR3 length: 15 amino acids.

V gene TRBV18 combines with J gene TRBJ1-1, with D unresolved. Germline values: CDR1 KGHSH, CDR2 LQKENI. This CDR3 has 17 residues. With 2 bases removed from V and 0 bases from J, the gap between germline ends came to 16 bases. The chain's CDR3 is CASSPSGGSLMNTEAFF. DNA for the CDR3: TGTGCCAGCTCACCATCGGGCGGAAGCCTAATGAACACTGAAGCTTTCTTT.

The chain combines TRBV2 with TRBJ1-4; TRBD1 aligns across 7 bases. Germline CDR1 SNHLY, CDR2 FYNNEI. The CDR3 consists of 19 residues. Losses at the gene ends were 6 bases for V and 0 bases for J; bases not matched to a gene: 16. CDR3 bases: TGTGCCAGCAGATTCAAGTATGAGACAGGGTTTACAACTAATGAAAAACTGTTTTTT. Translating it yields CASRFKYETGFTTNEKLFF.

This rearrangement joins TRBV4-1 to TRBJ1-5, with TRBD1 matching over 10 bases. Germline-derived CDR1 and CDR2 are MGHRA and YSYEKL. The CDR3 totals 14 residues. The V segment lost 4 bases and the J segment 6 bases; nucleotides outside the gene matches: 3. This chain's CDR3 is CASSLDRGRQPQHF. The CDR3 nucleotides are TGCGCCAGCAGCCTTGACAGGGGGCGTCAGCCCCAGCATTTT.

The CDR3 DNA reads TGTGCCAGCAGCCCCTCGGGCGTGTCCTACAATGAGCAGTTCTTC. The encoded protein is CASSPSGVSYNEQFF. The chain has TRBV7-9 and TRBJ2-1; D uncertain. The CDR3 extends over 15 amino acids. The V and J ends lost 5 bases and 1 base respectively, with 12 bases between them. The V gene's germline CDR1 is SEHNR and CDR2 FQNEAQ (reference sequence).

The gene calls are TRBV11-2 and TRBJ2-5, with unresolved D. The CDR3 totals 11 residues. Germline CDR1 is SGHAT and CDR2 is FQNNGV. Trimming took 3 bases from V and 6 from J, leaving 5 bases between them. The CDR3 sequence is CASSFPKTQYF. Here the CDR3 DNA reads TGTGCCAGCAGCTTCCCCAAGACCCAGTACTTC. The whole variable domain, remainder taken from reference TRBV11-2 and TRBJ2-5, is EAGVAQSPRYKIIEKRQSVAFWCNPISGHATLYWYQQILGQGPKLLIQFQNNGVVDDSQLPKDRFSAERLKGVDSTLKIQPAKLEDSAVYLCASSFPKTQYFGPGTRLLVL.

V usage is TRBV13 and J usage is TRBJ1-4, with D possibly being TRBD1 (5 bases). V lost 4 bases, J lost 3 bases, and 6 bases lay in between. Germline V gene lookup returns CDR1 PRHDT and CDR2 FYEKMQ (reference sequence). The CDR3 totals 13 residues. The CDR3 DNA reads TGTGCCAGCAGCTCAGGGTCTAATGAAAAACTGTTTTTT. Translation: CASSSGSNEKLFF.

The chain links TRBV25-1 to TRBJ1-5, with 8 positions matching TRBD1. With V trimmed by 4 bases and J by 3 bases, 5 bases remained unmatched. CDR3 length: 15 amino acids. Germline V gives CDR1 MGHDK, CDR2 SYGVNS. CDR3 DNA sequence: TGTGCCAGCAGTGGGGCAGGGGGCTTCAATCAGCCCCAGCATTTT. Translation: CASSGAGGFNQPQHF.

The genes are TRBV6-5 and TRBJ2-7; possibly TRBD1 or TRBD2 for D (5 bases each). CDR1 and CDR2 (germline): MNHEY, SVGAGI. The length of the CDR3 is 14 residues. Deletions cut 2 bases from V and 3 bases from J, with 11 bases between. The CDR3 is CASSYDSRGYEQYF. The DNA for the CDR3 is TGTGCCAGCAGTTACGACAGTCGGGGCTACGAGCAGTACTTC.

This chain links TRBV29-1 with TRBJ2-1; D is tentatively TRBD1 or TRBD2 (5 bases each). The length of the CDR3 is 11 residues. Germline values: CDR1 SQVTM, CDR2 ANQGSEA. V was cut by 6 bases and J by 9 bases, with 12 bases left in between. This CDR3 reads CSVGRGGEQFF. CDR3 bases: TGCAGCGTGGGACGGGGCGGTGAGCAGTTCTTC.